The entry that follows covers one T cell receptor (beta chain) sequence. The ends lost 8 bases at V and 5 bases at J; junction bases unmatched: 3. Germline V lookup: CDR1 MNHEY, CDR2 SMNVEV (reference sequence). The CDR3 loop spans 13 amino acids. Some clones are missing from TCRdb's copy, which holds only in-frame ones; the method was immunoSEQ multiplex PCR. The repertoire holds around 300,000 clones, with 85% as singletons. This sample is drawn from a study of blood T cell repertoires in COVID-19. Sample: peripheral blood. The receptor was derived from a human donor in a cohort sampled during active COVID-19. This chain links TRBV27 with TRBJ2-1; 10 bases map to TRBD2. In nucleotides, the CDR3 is TGTGCCAGCGCTCTAGCGGGGGACAATGAGCAGTTCTTC. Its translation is CASALAGDNEQFF.